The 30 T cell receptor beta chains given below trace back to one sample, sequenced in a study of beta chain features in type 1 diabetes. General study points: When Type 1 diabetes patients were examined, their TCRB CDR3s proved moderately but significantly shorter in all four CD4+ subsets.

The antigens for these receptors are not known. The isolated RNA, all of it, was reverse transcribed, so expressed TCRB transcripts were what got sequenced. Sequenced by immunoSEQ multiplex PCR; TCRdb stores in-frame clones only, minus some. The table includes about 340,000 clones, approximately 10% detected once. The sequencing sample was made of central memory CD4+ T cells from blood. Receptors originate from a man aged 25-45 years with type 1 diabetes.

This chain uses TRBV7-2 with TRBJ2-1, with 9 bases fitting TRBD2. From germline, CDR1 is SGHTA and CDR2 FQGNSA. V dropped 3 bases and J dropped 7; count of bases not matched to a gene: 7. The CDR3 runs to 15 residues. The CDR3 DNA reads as TGTGCCAGCAGCTTCCAGCGGGGGGATGTTAATGAGCAGTTCTTC. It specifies CASSFQRGDVNEQFF. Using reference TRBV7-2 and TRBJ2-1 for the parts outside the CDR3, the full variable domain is GAGVSQSPSNKVTEKGKDVELRCDPISGHTALYWYRQSLGQGLEFLIYFQGNSAPDKSGLPSDRFSAERTGGSVSTLTIQRTQQEDSAVYLCASSFQRGDVNEQFFGPGTRLTVL.

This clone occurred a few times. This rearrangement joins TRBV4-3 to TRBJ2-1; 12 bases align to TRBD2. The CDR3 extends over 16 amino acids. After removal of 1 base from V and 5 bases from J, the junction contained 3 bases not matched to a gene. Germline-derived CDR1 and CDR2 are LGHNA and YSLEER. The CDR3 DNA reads TGCGCCAGCAGCCAAGCTAGCGGGGGGGCCGACAATGAGCAGTTCTTC. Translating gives CASSQASGGADNEQFF.

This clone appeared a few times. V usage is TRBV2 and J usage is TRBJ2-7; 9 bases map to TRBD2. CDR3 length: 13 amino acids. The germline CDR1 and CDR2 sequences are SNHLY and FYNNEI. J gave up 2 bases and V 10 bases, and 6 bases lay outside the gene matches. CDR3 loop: CATAGGPAYEQYF. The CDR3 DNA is TGTGCCACCGCGGGGGGGCCGGCCTACGAGCAGTACTTC.

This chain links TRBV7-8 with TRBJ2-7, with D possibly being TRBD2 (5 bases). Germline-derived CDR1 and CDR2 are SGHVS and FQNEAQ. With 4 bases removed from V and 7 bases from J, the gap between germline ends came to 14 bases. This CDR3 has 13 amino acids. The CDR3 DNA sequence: TGTGCCAGCAGCTCAGGACTGGCTAAGGAGCAGTACTTC. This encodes CASSSGLAKEQYF.

DNA for the CDR3: TGCAGTGCGAGCCCACACACTGAAGCTTTCTTT. Amino acids: CSASPHTEAFF. This chain connects TRBV20-1 to TRBJ1-1; D is unresolved. The CDR3 runs 11 residues. V was trimmed by 6 bases and J by 3 bases, leaving 8 bases between them. CDR1 and CDR2 from the germline V gene are DFQATT and SNEGSKA (reference sequence).

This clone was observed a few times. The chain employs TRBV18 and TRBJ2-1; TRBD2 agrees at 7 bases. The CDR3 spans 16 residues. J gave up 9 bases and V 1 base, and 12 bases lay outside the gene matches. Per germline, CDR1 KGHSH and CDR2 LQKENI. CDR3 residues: CASSPRDYAFGGEQFF. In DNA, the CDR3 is TGTGCCAGCTCACCACGGGACTACGCCTTCGGGGGTGAGCAGTTCTTC.

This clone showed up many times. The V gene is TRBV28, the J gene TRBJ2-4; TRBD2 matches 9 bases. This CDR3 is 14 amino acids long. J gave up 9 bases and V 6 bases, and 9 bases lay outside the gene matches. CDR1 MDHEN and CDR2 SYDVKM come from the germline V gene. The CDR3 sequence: CASRSSGVLGIQYF. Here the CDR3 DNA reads TGTGCCAGCAGATCTAGCGGGGTGTTAGGCATTCAGTACTTC. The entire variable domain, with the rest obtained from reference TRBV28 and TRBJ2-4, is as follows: DVKVTQSSRYLVKRTGEKVFLECVQDMDHENMFWYRQDPGLGLRLIYFSYDVKMKEKGDIPEGYSVSREKKERFSLILESASTNQTSMYLCASRSSGVLGIQYFGAGTRLSVL.

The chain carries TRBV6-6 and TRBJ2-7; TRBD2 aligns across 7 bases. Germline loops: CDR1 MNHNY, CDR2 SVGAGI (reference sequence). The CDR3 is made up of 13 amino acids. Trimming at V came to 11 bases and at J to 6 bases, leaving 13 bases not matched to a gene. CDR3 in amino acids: CAPGGYRQAEQYF. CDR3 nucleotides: TGTGCCCCCGGGGGGTACCGTCAGGCCGAGCAGTACTTC.

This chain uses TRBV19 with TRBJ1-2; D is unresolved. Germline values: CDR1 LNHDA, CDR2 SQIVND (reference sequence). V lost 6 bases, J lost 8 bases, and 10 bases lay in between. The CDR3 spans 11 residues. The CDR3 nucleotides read TGTGCCAGTAGCCGGCAGAGGGGCTACACCTTC. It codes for CASSRQRGYTF.

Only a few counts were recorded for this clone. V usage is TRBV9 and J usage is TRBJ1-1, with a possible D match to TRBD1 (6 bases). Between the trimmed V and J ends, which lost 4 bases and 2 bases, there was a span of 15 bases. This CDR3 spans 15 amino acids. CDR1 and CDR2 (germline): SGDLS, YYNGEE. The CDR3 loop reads CASSSKIGGNTEAFF. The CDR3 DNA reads TGTGCCAGCAGCAGTAAAATAGGGGGAAACACTGAAGCTTTCTTT.

The CDR3 reads CASSLGLSYEQYF. Written as DNA, the CDR3 is TGTGCCAGCAGCTTAGGCCTCTCCTACGAGCAGTACTTC. The chain uses TRBV7-2 and TRBJ2-7; D gene uncertain. CDR3 length: 13 amino acids. Germline CDR1 is SGHTA and CDR2 is FQGNSA. The V and J ends lost 1 base and 0 bases respectively, with 4 bases between them.

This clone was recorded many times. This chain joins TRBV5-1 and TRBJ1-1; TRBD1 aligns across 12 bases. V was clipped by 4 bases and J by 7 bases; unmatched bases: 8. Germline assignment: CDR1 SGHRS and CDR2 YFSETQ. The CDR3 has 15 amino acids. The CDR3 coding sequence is TGCGCCAGCAGCCCGGGACAGGGGGCGGGCAGTGAAGCTTTCTTT. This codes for CASSPGQGAGSEAFF. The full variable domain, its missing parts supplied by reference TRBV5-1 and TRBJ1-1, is KAGVTQTPRYLIKTRGQQVTLSCSPISGHRSVSWYQQTPGQGLQFLFEYFSETQRNKGNFPGRFSGRQFSNSRSEMNVSTLELGDSALYLCASSPGQGAGSEAFFGQGTRLTVV.

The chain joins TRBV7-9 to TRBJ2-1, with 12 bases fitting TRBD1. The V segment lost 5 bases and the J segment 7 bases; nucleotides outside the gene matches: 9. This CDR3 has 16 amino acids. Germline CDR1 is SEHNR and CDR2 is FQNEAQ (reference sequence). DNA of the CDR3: TGTGCCAGCAGCGGCCCGGGACAGGGGGCGTCGAATGAGCAGTTCTTC. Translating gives CASSGPGQGASNEQFF.

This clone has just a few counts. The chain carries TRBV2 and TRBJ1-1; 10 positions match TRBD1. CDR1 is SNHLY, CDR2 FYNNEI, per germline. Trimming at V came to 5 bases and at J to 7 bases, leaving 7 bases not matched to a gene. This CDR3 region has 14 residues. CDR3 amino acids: CASSPDRGLGEAFF. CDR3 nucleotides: TGTGCCAGCAGTCCTGACAGGGGGCTGGGTGAAGCTTTCTTT.

This chain's CDR3 is CASRDHTSGHTQYF. CDR3 nucleotides: TGCGCCAGCAGGGACCATACTAGCGGCCATACGCAGTATTTT. The rearrangement uses TRBV10-2 and TRBJ2-3, with TRBD2 matching over 8 bases. V dropped 6 bases and J dropped 7; count of bases not matched to a gene: 9. The CDR3 is made up of 14 amino acids. CDR1 is WSHSY and CDR2 is SAAADI in the germline V gene.

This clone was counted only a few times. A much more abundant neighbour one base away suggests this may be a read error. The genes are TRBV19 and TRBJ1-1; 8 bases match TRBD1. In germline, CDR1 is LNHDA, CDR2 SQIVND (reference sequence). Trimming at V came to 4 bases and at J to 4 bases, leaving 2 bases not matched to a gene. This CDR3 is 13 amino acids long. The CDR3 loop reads CASSTQGATEAFF. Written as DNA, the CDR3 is TGTGCCAGTAGTACCCAGGGGGCCACTGAAGCTTTCTTT.

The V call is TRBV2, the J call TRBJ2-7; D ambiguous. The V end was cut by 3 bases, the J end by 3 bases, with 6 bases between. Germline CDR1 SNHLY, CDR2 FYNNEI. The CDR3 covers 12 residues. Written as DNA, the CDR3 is TGTGCCAGCAGTGAGACTGACTACGAGCAGTACTTC. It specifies CASSETDYEQYF.

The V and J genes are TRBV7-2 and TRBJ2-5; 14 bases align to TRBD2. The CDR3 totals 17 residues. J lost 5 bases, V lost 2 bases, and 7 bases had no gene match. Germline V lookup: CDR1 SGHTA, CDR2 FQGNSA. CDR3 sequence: CASSLPGTSGGGETQYF. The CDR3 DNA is TGTGCCAGCAGCTTACCCGGGACTAGCGGGGGTGGGGAGACCCAGTACTTC.

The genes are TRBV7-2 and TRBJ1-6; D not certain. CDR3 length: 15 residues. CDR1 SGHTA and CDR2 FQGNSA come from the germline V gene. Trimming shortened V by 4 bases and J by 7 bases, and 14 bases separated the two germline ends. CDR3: CASSWLGNDNSPLHF. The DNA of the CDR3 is TGTGCCAGCAGCTGGCTGGGGAACGACAATTCACCCCTCCACTTT.

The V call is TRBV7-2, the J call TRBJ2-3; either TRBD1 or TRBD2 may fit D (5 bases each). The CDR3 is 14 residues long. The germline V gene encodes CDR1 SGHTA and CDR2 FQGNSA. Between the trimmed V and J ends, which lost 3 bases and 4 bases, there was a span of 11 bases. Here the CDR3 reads CASSFGAPADTQYF. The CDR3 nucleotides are TGTGCCAGCAGCTTCGGGGCGCCGGCAGATACGCAGTATTTT.

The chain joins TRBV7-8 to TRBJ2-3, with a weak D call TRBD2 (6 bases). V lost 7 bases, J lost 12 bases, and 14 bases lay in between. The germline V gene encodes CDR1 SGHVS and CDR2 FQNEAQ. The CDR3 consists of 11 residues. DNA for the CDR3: TGTGCCAGCACTAGCGCGGGTTCCCAGTATTTT. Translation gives CASTSAGSQYF.

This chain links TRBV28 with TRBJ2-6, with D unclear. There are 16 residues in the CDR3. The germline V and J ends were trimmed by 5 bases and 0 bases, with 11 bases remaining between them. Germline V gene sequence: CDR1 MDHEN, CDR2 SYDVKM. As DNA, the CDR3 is TGTGCCAGCAGTGATTCTGGTTTCTCTGGGGCCAACGTCCTGACTTTC. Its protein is CASSDSGFSGANVLTF.

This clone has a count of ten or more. Here the CDR3 reads CSAGTGTEAFF. The CDR3 DNA is TGCAGTGCCGGGACGGGCACTGAAGCTTTCTTT. V is TRBV20-1 and J is TRBJ1-1; possible D gene TRBD1, 5 bases. The length of the CDR3 is 11 residues. Germline assignment: CDR1 DFQATT and CDR2 SNEGSKA (reference sequence). The germline V and J ends were trimmed by 6 bases and 4 bases, with 9 bases remaining between them.

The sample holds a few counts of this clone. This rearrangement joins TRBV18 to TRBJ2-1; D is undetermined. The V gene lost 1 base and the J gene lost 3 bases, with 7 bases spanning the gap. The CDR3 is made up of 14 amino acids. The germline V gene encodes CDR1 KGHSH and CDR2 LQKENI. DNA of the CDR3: TGTGCCAGCTCACCACTTGCAGTCTACAATGAGCAGTTCTTC. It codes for CASSPLAVYNEQFF.

CDR3 nucleotides: TGCGCCAGCAGCGCACACCAAGAGACCCAGTACTTC. It translates to CASSAHQETQYF. J is TRBJ2-5 and V is TRBV5-1; no firm D call. Germline CDR1 is SGHRS and CDR2 is YFSETQ. The CDR3 totals 12 residues. V was cut by 4 bases and J by 0 bases, with 4 bases left in between.

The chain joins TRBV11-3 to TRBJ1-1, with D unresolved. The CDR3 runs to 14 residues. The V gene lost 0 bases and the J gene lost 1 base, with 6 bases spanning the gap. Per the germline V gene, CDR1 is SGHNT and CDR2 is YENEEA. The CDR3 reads CASSLDSGNTEAFF. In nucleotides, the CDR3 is TGTGCCAGCAGCTTAGACTCGGGGAACACTGAAGCTTTCTTT.

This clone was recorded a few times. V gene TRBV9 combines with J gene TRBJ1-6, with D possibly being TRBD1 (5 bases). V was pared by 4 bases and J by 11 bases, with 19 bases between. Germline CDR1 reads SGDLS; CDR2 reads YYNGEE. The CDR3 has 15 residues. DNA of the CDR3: TGTGCCAGCAGCCCTTCAGGGTCCCAAACGACACCCCTCCACTTT. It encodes CASSPSGSQTTPLHF.

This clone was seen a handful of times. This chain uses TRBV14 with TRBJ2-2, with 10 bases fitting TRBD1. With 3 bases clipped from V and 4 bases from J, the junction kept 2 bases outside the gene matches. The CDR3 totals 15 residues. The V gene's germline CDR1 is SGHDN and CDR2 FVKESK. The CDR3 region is CASSQGTGVTGELFF. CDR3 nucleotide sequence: TGTGCCAGCAGCCAGGGGACAGGGGTCACCGGGGAGCTGTTTTTT.

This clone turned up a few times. This chain's CDR3 is CASSLAPGGDSPLHF. DNA for the CDR3: TGTGCCAGCAGCTTAGCCCCAGGGGGCGATTCACCCCTCCACTTT. This sequence joins TRBV7-9 and TRBJ1-6; 8 positions match TRBD1. CDR3 length: 15 amino acids. The junction had 3 bases not matched to a gene; V was cut back by 0 bases and J by 8 bases. Germline CDR1 reads SEHNR; CDR2 reads FQNEAQ (reference sequence).

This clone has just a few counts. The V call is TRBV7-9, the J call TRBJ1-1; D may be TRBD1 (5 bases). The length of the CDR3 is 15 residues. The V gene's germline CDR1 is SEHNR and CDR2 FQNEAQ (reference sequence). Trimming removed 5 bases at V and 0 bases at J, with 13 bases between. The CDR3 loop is CASSKPVGVNTEAFF. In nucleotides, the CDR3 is TGTGCCAGCAGCAAACCCGTGGGGGTGAACACTGAAGCTTTCTTT.